Shown below are 7 T cell receptor beta chains from a single sample sequenced in a study of T cell changes during pregnancy in multiple sclerosis. Method: immunoSEQ multiplex PCR; TCRdb's copy keeps in-frame clones and lacks some. The table shows 40,000 or so clones, with roughly 90% occurring only once. Sequences were derived from CD8+ T cells from peripheral blood mononuclear cells, sampled in the third trimester of pregnancy. Receptor source: a female donor with multiple sclerosis, enrolled in a pregnancy study.

Concerning this clone itself: Other nucleotide sequences in the sample specify the same CDR3. J is TRBJ1-1 and V is TRBV30; D is uncertain. Germline loops: CDR1 GTSNPN, CDR2 SVGIG (reference sequence). The V end was cut by 2 bases, the J end by 5 bases, with 6 bases between. The CDR3 runs to 11 residues. In DNA form, the CDR3 reads TGTGCCTGGAGTCGAGGGACTGAAGCTTTCTTT. It translates to CAWSRGTEAFF.

This clone was recorded once. V is TRBV6-5 and J is TRBJ2-7; TRBD1 matches at 8 bases. Germline V gives CDR1 MNHEY, CDR2 SVGAGI. V trimming: 5 bases; J trimming: 3 bases; junction bases outside the gene matches: 6. The CDR3 has 14 amino acids. CDR3 bases: TGTGCCAGCAGTCTCCGGGACAGGATCTACGAGCAGTACTTC. It specifies CASSLRDRIYEQYF.

The chain links TRBV16 to TRBJ2-7; 9 bases are a match to TRBD2. Germline loops: CDR1 KGHSY, CDR2 FQNENV. The CDR3 has 16 amino acids. Germline trimming cut 0 bases from V and 0 bases from J; bases unmatched to any gene: 3. CDR3 loop: CASSQSTSGFSYEQYF. The CDR3 DNA follows: TGTGCCAGCAGCCAATCGACTAGCGGATTCTCCTACGAGCAGTACTTC.

The V and J genes are TRBV4-3 and TRBJ2-1; 12 bases map to TRBD2. The CDR3 loop spans 17 amino acids. CDR1 and CDR2 from the germline V gene are LGHNA and YSLEER. With 0 bases clipped from V and 6 bases from J, the junction kept 6 bases outside the gene matches. CDR3 DNA sequence: TGCGCCAGCAGCCAAGATCGGGGACTAGCGGGCCTCAATGAGCAGTTCTTC. It yields the protein CASSQDRGLAGLNEQFF.

CDR3 in DNA: TGTGCCAGGTCTGAAGCGGGGACGTCCTACGAGCAGTACTTC. It yields the protein CARSEAGTSYEQYF. The chain recombines TRBV6-5 with TRBJ2-7, with 7 bases lining up with TRBD2. V lost 9 bases and J lost 1; bases outside the gene matches: 9. Germline CDR1 reads MNHEY; CDR2 reads SVGAGI. This CDR3 is 14 amino acids long.

The chain couples TRBV1 to TRBJ2-3; the table's D call of TRBD2 was not tested on the DNA. TRBV1 represents a pseudogene. The CDR3 has 17 residues. The CDR3 DNA sequence: TGCACCAGCAGCCAAGATAGTGTTAGGGACTACTCAGATACGCAGTATTTT. Amino acid sequence: CTSSQDSVRDYSDTQYF.

In this sample, this clone turned up once. The genes are TRBV4-3 and TRBJ1-2; D perhaps matches TRBD1 (5 bases). Per the germline V gene, CDR1 is LGHNA and CDR2 is YSLEER. V lost 0 bases and J lost 4, with 15 bases in between. The CDR3 runs to 16 residues. The CDR3 DNA reads as TGCGCCAGCAGCCAAGATTTACGGGGGATCGGCTATGGCTACACCTTC. Protein: CASSQDLRGIGYGYTF.